This T cell receptor beta chain derives from a study of cytomegalovirus exposure and HLA in healthy donors listed by TCRdb under 2017. Background for the entire study: An earlier analysis of about 560 of the donors reported 250 to 300 Gb of sequence data and about 120 million unique TCR beta sequences obtained from about 170 million T cells. Donor age, sex, ethnicity and CMV serostatus were compiled alongside the repertoire data. Among some 410 genotyped donors of the cohort, an average of approximately 250,000 unique TCR beta nucleotide sequences were sequenced per donor, roughly 20% of them non-productive. Because of strong linkage in the cohort, five DR-DQ haplotypes were treated as single units for association and clustering. Rather than drawing on any new phenotypic data, the later analysis identified candidate immune exposures from TCR beta sequences and the way those sequences occurred across donors. The study was designed to test whether signatures of past pathogen exposure could be identified by cataloging public T cell receptors. Typing coverage varied by locus: roughly 629-630 donors for A, B, C, DRB1 and DQB1; roughly 520 for DQA1; about 590 for DPA1; more than 450 for DPB1. A later genetic analysis used genome-wide SNP genotypes for about 60% of the roughly 700 donors, treating that subset as a discovery cohort. The study profiled the T cell repertoires of some 610 subjects by immunosequencing and related them to cytomegalovirus serostatus. All discovery cohort repertoires had been generated on a single sequencing platform. Of the roughly 400 genotyped donors, around 81% fell in the genetic ancestry cluster associated with self-reported Caucasian donors. Class I and class II HLA loci were covered by the typing at four-digit resolution. In an earlier analysis of 587 of the donors, high-throughput TCR beta sequencing was used to judge whether each TCR beta V gene segment behaved as functional or pseudogenic. A separate validation cohort of approximately 130 different subjects was used in addition to the roughly 620-subject first cohort. To predict cytomegalovirus infection status, the study combined high-throughput TCR immunosequencing, statistical association of individual TCRs with disease status, and machine learning. To study patterns of TCR occurrence, a later analysis re-analyzed previously published TCR beta repertoires from around 660 donors and added high-resolution HLA genotyping. An early release that covered about 640 HLA-typed donors contained about 300 gigabases of sequencing data and 80 million or so unique TCR sequences. Beyond this particular receptor, the publication reports: In this cohort, only TCR beta chains were sequenced, and detectable features were limited by the absence of alpha or paired-chain data. The classifier was reported to diagnose cytomegalovirus status with high specificity and sensitivity in both the original and validation cohorts. Because counts were too low, approximately 18 rarely observed V segments, including chromosome 9 orphons, were excluded from the earlier analysis of several hundred of the donors. The sequencing pipeline was judged likely to have produced a cluster of highly shared sequence variants as a technical artifact. A few of the identified cytomegalovirus-associated TCR beta chains were confirmed in vitro to be specific for cytomegalovirus antigens. In a later analysis, HLA-associated TCR beta chains were found to be more clonally expanded and to have lower generation probabilities than equally common non-associated chains. In a later genetic analysis, fewer N-insertions in productive TCRs were reported among donors in an Asian-associated ancestry cluster than the roughly 700-donor mean. Correlated functional status among segregating V segments might be attributable to linkage disequilibrium, but an unknown experimental factor could not be ruled out. Because HLA typing was unavailable for some donors at each locus, only the typed subset was used in association tests. In a later genetic analysis, a missense DCLRE1C variant was associated with V-gene and J-gene trimming of TCR beta chains, and the association was replicated in an independent cohort. In a later analysis, most CMV-associated TCR beta chains were found to appear HLA-restricted, with HLA associations seemingly driven largely by CMV exposure. Across donors, most TCR sequences were observed very rarely, whereas some public TCRs were present in many individuals. Broadly in line with IMGT annotations, most TCR beta V segments showed up in productive rearrangements about 90% or about 30% of the time in an earlier analysis of 587 of the donors. In a later analysis, several top co-occurrence clusters were reported to appear linked to parvovirus B19, influenza, CMV and Epstein-Barr virus. In the study, 150 to 200 TCR beta chains were listed as associated with cytomegalovirus. In a later analysis, 16,951 TCR beta sequences were associated with specific HLA alleles at a false discovery rate of 0.05. Because the 87-base-pair reads could not distinguish some IMGT-functional V segments, including TRBV6-2 and TRBV6-3, those segments were excluded. In a later analysis, TCR association rates were found to vary across HLA loci, with the most associated TCRs seen for DRB1 alleles and the fewest for HLA-C alleles. When HLA alleles, especially DR and DQ, strongly co-occurred, TCR associations were difficult to assign to individual alleles. A further reported finding was that TCR beta sequences accurately predicted the HLA-A and HLA-B alleles for most subjects in the first cohort. The presence/absence analyses assumed that sequencing depth was roughly uniform across donors, and that assumption may not be true. According to the authors, the approach could potentially be generalized to other disease states and immunological phenotypes. CMV serostatus was the only immune exposure information available for the cohort.

V was cut back by 6 bases and J by 1 base, leaving a gap of 9 bases between them. According to the germline V gene, CDR1 reads KGHSH and CDR2 reads LQKENI. The CDR3 starts with the cysteine, ends with the phenylalanine, and has 13 residues. Just CDR3 DNA is preserved here, 39 bases in frame from base 1. In regard to this clone: The clone's antigen remains unknown. Within one base of it there is no much larger clone, and no base qualities were kept.

Receptors were amplified or captured by the immunoSEQ multiplex PCR assay. A mixture of 60 forward primers for TCR Vbeta segments and 13 reverse primers for TCR Jbeta segments was used in the multiplex PCR. The CDR3 region of rearranged TCR beta genes was amplified from genomic DNA by a multiplex PCR assay. The Illumina HiSeq System was used to sequence the amplified TCR beta libraries as 87-base-pair reads. The paper's data handling went like this. Across the roughly 640 repertoires, a later analysis counted tens of millions of unique TCR beta chains, roughly 11 million of which were shared by at least two donors. To remove PCR and sequencing errors, raw reads were error-corrected and collapsed into unique sequences using a nearest-neighbor algorithm that merged closely related sequences. To assign V, D and J gene segments, CDR3 sequences were aligned to IMGT reference sequences. For a sequence to be retained, at least a six-nucleotide match to both a V gene segment and a J gene segment was required. A rearrangement counted as productive if the CDR3 had no stop codons and remained in frame with V and J, and every other rearrangement counted as non-productive. Following IMGT convention, CDR3 was defined as the stretch from the second conserved V-encoded cysteine up to the conserved J-encoded phenylalanine. The earlier analysis of about 570 of the donors excluded any sequence lacking an unambiguous match to a single V gene segment. An earlier analysis of 450 to 650 of the donors called V segments functional above 56.7% productive rearrangements and segregating when the between-donor standard deviation exceeded 5%. A statistical classification framework was developed to diagnose cytomegalovirus status using the catalog of TCR beta chain sequences. A later analysis assigned V and J genes by comparing TCR nucleotide sequences with IMGT/GENE-DB human TR gene sequences. Using the TCRdist pipeline, a later analysis assigned CDR3 sequences along with most-parsimonious VDJ recombination scenarios. In a later analysis, each TCR beta chain was defined by its CDR3 amino acid sequence together with its V-gene family, and reads without a unique V-gene family were excluded. To address suspected cross-contamination and a sequencing artifact, a later analysis removed 550 to 750 highly shared, low-generation-probability nucleotide sequences. A later analysis calculated a clonal expansion index for each public chain from normalized within-repertoire ranks of inferred template counts. In a later analysis, generation probabilities were computed using a VDJ recombination model fitted to out-of-frame rearrangements, and the results were checked against IGoR. A later analysis scored TCR-TCR, TCR-HLA and TCR-CMV co-occurrence with hypergeometric tests, applying a repertoire-size bias correction to TCR pairs. False discovery rates were estimated in a later analysis by permuting HLA or CMV assignments 20 times. In a later analysis, co-occurring TCRs were grouped using DBSCAN, and TCRdist sequence similarity was added for clustering within HLA-allele-positive subsets. Repertoires with fewer than 30,000 or more than 120,000 public chains were left out of co-occurrence clustering, as were four to six repertoires with anomalous nucleotide sharing. TCRdb stores this immuneACCESS table with in-frame sequences only. Part of the clones is absent; in the studies checked, under half of the shortfall reflects unresolved V genes, and no reason is known for the rest. D and trimming were read from the DNA, whereas the V and J calls and clone size are those reported in that table. The sample records about 140,000 clones, around 77% of which are singletons. The leading ten clones occupy approximately 2.3% of the sample.

The cohort consisted of hundreds of healthy bone marrow donors. Cohort members were all nominally healthy when sampled, although unrecorded immune exposures were likely present. The donor tested CMV seronegative, placing the donor among the 352 seronegative members of the cohort. A peripheral blood sample was provided by each donor, and peripheral blood mononuclear cells were used for TCR beta sequencing. Genomic DNA was extracted from the blood cell samples with the Qiagen DNeasy Blood Extraction Kit. What was sequenced was PBMCs. The sequence was obtained from a man aged 25 to 40 in good health and CMV-seronegative. The chain is encoded by TRBV18 joined to TRBJ2-5, and perhaps TRBD1 as D gene, on 5 matching bases. In nucleotide form, the sequence is TGTGCCAGCTCTCCAGGGCTCCAAGAGACCCAGTACTTC. It codes for CASSPGLQETQYF.